A single sample is the source of the 26 T cell receptor beta chains below, sequenced in a study of T-cell memory formation after mild COVID-19. TCRdb used MiXCR to reprocess the 5' RACE reads, holding one entry per CDR3 protein. The repertoire consists of under 350,000 distinct CDR3 sequences, with about a sixth occurring once and the leading ten covering approximately 25%. Sequencing was carried out using PBMCs or a T cell subset sorted from them (not recorded which). Receptor source: a man between 18 and 29 years old who had mild COVID-19 (a few samples of this study predate the infection). Cell type and time point are not known.

This chain links TRBV13 with TRBJ2-3, with 11 bases aligning to TRBD2. The V gene's germline CDR1 is PRHDT and CDR2 FYEKMQ (reference sequence). Trimming removed 5 bases from V and 2 bases from J; junction bases left unmatched: 12. This CDR3 is 18 amino acids long. The DNA of the CDR3 is TGTGCCAGCAGCCCACAACTAGCGGGGGTTCTATCCACAGATACGCAGTATTTT. Translated: CASSPQLAGVLSTDTQYF.

The chain combines TRBV3-1 with TRBJ2-1, with D maybe TRBD1 (5 bases). Trimming stripped 2 bases from V and 7 bases from J, with 12 bases between. Germline values: CDR1 LGHDT, CDR2 YNNKEL (reference sequence). This CDR3 is 14 amino acids long. The CDR3 sequence is CASSQWQGKNEQFF. The CDR3, as DNA: TGTGCCAGCAGCCAATGGCAGGGCAAGAATGAGCAGTTCTTC.

This clonotype was observed a few times. The V gene is TRBV15, the J gene TRBJ1-4; D gene unclear. CDR3 size: 12 residues. Trimming shortened V by 11 bases and J by 4 bases, and 11 bases separated the two germline ends. The germline V gene encodes CDR1 LNHNV and CDR2 YYDKDF (reference sequence). CDR3 nucleotides: TGTGCCTCCCGTTCGGATAATGAAAAACTGTTTTTT. This encodes CASRSDNEKLFF.

This clonotype was observed a handful of times. The chain links TRBV4-3 to TRBJ1-2; 8 bases match TRBD1. The germline V gene has CDR1 LGHNA and CDR2 YSLEER. CDR3 length: 15 residues. Trimming cost V 3 bases and J 4 bases; bases outside gene matches: 7. The DNA for the CDR3 is TGCGCCAGCAGCCATCACGGACAGGGAGGCTATGGCTACACCTTC. Amino acid sequence: CASSHHGQGGYGYTF.

CDR3 DNA sequence: TGTGCCAGCAGCTTGTTTCCCGGACTAGCGATCCCCGGGAGGCAGTATTTT. This encodes CASSLFPGLAIPGRQYF. The chain joins TRBV5-4 to TRBJ2-3, with TRBD2 matching 9 bases. The CDR3 sequence is 17 residues long. Germline CDR1 and CDR2: SGHNT and YYREEE (reference sequence). Trimming removed 1 base from V and 11 bases from J; junction bases left unmatched: 17.

This clonotype was recorded a few times. This chain connects TRBV14 to TRBJ2-7, with D possibly matching TRBD1 (5 bases). The ends were cut back, 0 bases at V and 7 bases at J, with 13 bases in the middle. This CDR3 contains 14 residues. CDR1 is SGHDN, CDR2 FVKESK, per germline. The CDR3 reads CASSQDTAGREQYF. The CDR3 DNA follows: TGTGCCAGCAGCCAAGATACCGCAGGGCGGGAGCAGTACTTC.

This clonotype was detected only a few times. CDR3 sequence reads: CSVEDRSEQFF. In nucleotides, the CDR3 is TGCAGCGTTGAAGATCGCTCAGAGCAGTTCTTC. The V call is TRBV29-1, the J call TRBJ2-1; D ambiguous. The germline V gene encodes CDR1 SQVTM and CDR2 ANQGSEA. The CDR3 loop spans 11 amino acids. V lost 0 bases and J 10 bases, leaving 7 bases between the germline ends.

In its sample, this clonotype was seen a few times. The chain is built from TRBV4-1 and TRBJ2-2; D perhaps matches TRBD2 (5 bases). CDR3 size: 18 residues. Trimming removed 1 base at V and 7 bases at J, with 22 bases between. Germline CDR1 MGHRA, CDR2 YSYEKL. The CDR3 DNA reads TGCGCCAGCAGCCAAGTCTTTGGAGGAACCGGAGGCGACGGGGAGCTGTTTTTT. Its protein product is CASSQVFGGTGGDGELFF.

There are many counts of this clonotype. This CDR3 is CATSRGVGQPQHF. CDR3 nucleotides: TGTGCCACCAGCAGAGGGGTGGGTCAGCCCCAGCATTTT. The J gene is TRBJ1-5, the V gene TRBV15; D gene ambiguous. CDR1 LNHNV and CDR2 YYDKDF come from the germline V gene (reference sequence). The CDR3 runs to 13 residues. Trimming shortened V by 1 base and J by 6 bases, and 7 bases separated the two germline ends.

This clonotype was found a few times. The rearrangement links TRBV4-1 to TRBJ1-3, with TRBD1 identical over 8 bases. V dropped 4 bases and J dropped 1; count of bases not matched to a gene: 3. Looked up from germline, CDR1 is MGHRA and CDR2 is YSYEKL. The CDR3 sequence is 15 residues long. The CDR3 DNA sequence: TGCGCCAGCAGCCCGGACAGGGCGTCTGGAAACACCATATATTTT. Protein product: CASSPDRASGNTIYF.

This clonotype appeared a single time. The chain couples TRBV11-3 to TRBJ2-3; 16 bases agree with TRBD2. CDR3 length equals 17 residues. Trimming at V came to 5 bases and at J to 4 bases, leaving 6 bases not matched to a gene. Germline-derived CDR1 and CDR2 are SGHNT and YENEEA. The CDR3 coding sequence is TGTGCCAGCAGCCGCGGGACTAGCGGGGGGGCGGCAGATACGCAGTATTTT. Protein product: CASSRGTSGGAADTQYF. Together with reference TRBV11-3 and TRBJ2-3, the CDR3 gives the full variable domain: EAGVVQSPRYKIIEKKQPVAFWCNPISGHNTLYWYLQNLGQGPELLIRYENEEAVDDSQLPKDRFSAERLKGVDSTLKIQPAELGDSAVYLCASSRGTSGGAADTQYFGPGTRLTVL.

This clonotype was observed many times. The gene calls are TRBV27 and TRBJ1-5, with 7 bases identical to TRBD1. The CDR3 spans 14 residues. Germline trimming cut 3 bases from V and 2 bases from J; bases unmatched to any gene: 1. CDR1 and CDR2 (germline): MNHEY, SMNVEV (reference sequence). The DNA for the CDR3 is TGTGCCAGCAGTTTTGGACAGGGCAATCAGCCCCAGCATTTT. Amino acids: CASSFGQGNQPQHF.

This clonotype was observed a handful of times. V and J are TRBV9 and TRBJ2-5; 9 nucleotides align to TRBD2. This CDR3 is built from 16 residues. V shed 0 bases and J 5 bases; nucleotides not matched to a gene: 8. The V gene's germline CDR1 is SGDLS and CDR2 YYNGEE. As DNA, the CDR3 is TGTGCCAGCAGCGTAGCGTCGGGCGGGGGGGCGGAGACCCAGTACTTC. Its translation: CASSVASGGGAETQYF.

The CDR3 loop is CASSLIGSIADTQYF. CDR3 sequence (DNA): TGTGCCAGCAGCTTAATCGGAAGTATTGCAGATACGCAGTATTTT. The V and J genes are TRBV7-3 and TRBJ2-3; unclear D gene. CDR3 length: 15 amino acids. V was clipped by 1 base and J by 4 bases, with 12 bases between them. Germline V gene sequence: CDR1 SGHTA, CDR2 FQGTGA.

There are a few counts of this clonotype. The CDR3 DNA sequence: TGTGCCAGCAGCGCACAGGGTTTTACTGAAGCTTTCTTT. This translates into CASSAQGFTEAFF. The V call is TRBV6-2 or TRBV6-3, the J call TRBJ1-1; D may be TRBD1 (6 bases). The V gene's germline CDR1 is MNHEY and CDR2 SVGEGT. V was clipped by 6 bases and J by 5 bases, with 13 bases between them. The CDR3 totals 13 residues.

This clonotype was seen a few times. This chain links TRBV10-3 with TRBJ2-2; no clear D. Germline V gene sequence: CDR1 ENHRY, CDR2 SYGVKD. The CDR3 consists of 11 residues. The V and J ends lost 2 bases and 7 bases respectively, with 2 bases between them. The CDR3 bases are TGTGCCATCAGTGAGAGCGGGGAGCTGTTTTTT. Amino acid sequence: CAISESGELFF.

This clonotype occurred a few times. V gene TRBV5-1 combines with J gene TRBJ2-5, with D hard to call. There are 13 residues in the CDR3. V was pared by 4 bases and J by 5 bases, with 12 bases between. CDR1 is SGHRS, CDR2 YFSETQ, per germline. CDR3 coding DNA: TGCGCCAGCAGCCTCACCTATAGGGAGACCCAGTACTTC. Its protein is CASSLTYRETQYF.

In this sample, this clonotype turned up a few times. The rearrangement links TRBV4-3 to TRBJ2-6; 10 bases are a match to TRBD1. The V and J ends lost 4 bases and 0 bases, in that order; junction bases with no gene match: 9. Germline assignment: CDR1 LGHNA and CDR2 YSLEER. The CDR3 has 19 amino acids. CDR3 nucleotide sequence: TGCGCCAGCAGCCCCGGTGCGGGACAGGGGCCCTCTGGGGCCAACGTCCTGACTTTC. It is translated as CASSPGAGQGPSGANVLTF.

The chain couples TRBV5-1 to TRBJ2-1; 8 positions match TRBD1. The CDR3 covers 16 residues. Germline trimming cut 4 bases from V and 6 bases from J; bases unmatched to any gene: 12. Germline values: CDR1 SGHRS, CDR2 YFSETQ. The CDR3 coding sequence is TGCGCCAGCAGCATGCGCCCAGGGGGCCAGGGCAATGAGCAGTTCTTC. As protein: CASSMRPGGQGNEQFF.

This clonotype was seen ten or more times. In DNA, the CDR3 is TGCGCCAGCAGCTTGATCACAGGGGATTCACCCCTCCACTTT. Protein sequence: CASSLITGDSPLHF. The chain employs TRBV5-1 and TRBJ1-6, with TRBD1 matching 7 bases. Germline trimming cut 1 base from V and 8 bases from J; bases unmatched to any gene: 3. This CDR3 is built from 14 residues. Germline CDR1 and CDR2: SGHRS and YFSETQ.

V gene TRBV2 combines with J gene TRBJ1-5; 7 nucleotides match TRBD1. This CDR3 comprises 14 residues. Per germline, CDR1 SNHLY and CDR2 FYNNEI. J lost 4 bases, V lost 6 bases, and 6 bases had no gene match. The CDR3 DNA follows: TGTGCCAGCAGGGGGACAGCCAGAAATCAGCCCCAGCATTTT. This encodes CASRGTARNQPQHF.

The chain links TRBV7-9 to TRBJ1-6, with TRBD1 matching 8 bases. The CDR3 consists of 18 residues. CDR1 and CDR2 from the germline V gene are SEHNR and FQNEAQ (reference sequence). J was trimmed by 2 bases and V by 3 bases; bases with no gene match: 9. The chain's CDR3 is CASSFKQGGHPYNSPLHF. Here the CDR3 DNA reads TGTGCCAGCAGCTTCAAACAGGGGGGCCACCCCTATAATTCACCCCTCCACTTT.

This clonotype has a count of ten or more. This chain connects TRBV5-1 to TRBJ2-3; D may correspond to TRBD1 or TRBD2 (5 bases each). CDR1 and CDR2 (germline): SGHRS, YFSETQ. Trimming pared 4 bases from V and 0 bases from J, leaving 15 bases between. The CDR3 covers 16 residues. The CDR3: CASSAWGRSSTDTQYF. In DNA, the CDR3 is TGCGCCAGCAGCGCCTGGGGACGGTCTAGCACAGATACGCAGTATTTT.

The chain couples TRBV5-6 to TRBJ2-3; no reliable D call. Trimming removed 1 base at V and 2 bases at J, with 8 bases between. This CDR3 is 14 amino acids long. Looked up from germline, CDR1 is SGHDT and CDR2 is YYEEEE. DNA of the CDR3: TGTGCCAGCAGCTTGCGAGACATCACAGATACGCAGTATTTT. Protein: CASSLRDITDTQYF.

The sample holds one count of this clonotype. V is TRBV29-1 and J is TRBJ2-5; tentative D call: TRBD1 (7 bases). This CDR3 has 13 amino acids. Trimming removed 7 bases at V and 4 bases at J, with 16 bases between. CDR1 and CDR2 from the germline V gene are SQVTM and ANQGSEA. CDR3: CSGWRGQGETQYF. In nucleotides, the CDR3 is TGCAGCGGGTGGAGGGGGCAGGGAGAGACCCAGTACTTC. The variable domain in full, completed from reference TRBV29-1 and TRBJ2-5, reads SAVISQKPSRDICQRGTSLTIQCQVDSQVTMMFWYRQQPGQSLTLIATANQGSEATYESGFVIDKFPISRPNLTFSTLTVSNMSPEDSSIYLCSGWRGQGETQYFGPGTRLLVL.

This clonotype was observed once. V usage is TRBV5-1 and J usage is TRBJ1-2; D not certain. Germline CDR1 and CDR2: SGHRS and YFSETQ. The CDR3 is 15 residues long. V was cut by 2 bases and J by 0 bases, with 11 bases left in between. This CDR3 reads CASSLGGVANYGYTF. CDR3 coding DNA: TGCGCCAGCAGCTTAGGCGGGGTGGCTAACTATGGCTACACCTTC.